This is a list of T cell receptor beta chains from one sample in a study of T-cell memory formation after mild COVID-19. TCRdb fed the 5' RACE reads into MiXCR, producing one record per CDR3 protein. The sample lists tens of thousands of distinct CDR3 sequences, about 21% seen once, with 1.5% in the top ten. Material for sequencing was PBMCs or a T cell subset sorted from them (not recorded which). These receptors were collected from an adult who had mild COVID-19 (a few samples of this study predate the infection). Cell type and time point are not known. Each CDR3 is given with its conserved first and last residue. A D gene is named only where the DNA matches it firmly. Not every row has a clone size; where given, it reads once, few, many or a size class.

-,TRBV15,TRBJ2-3,few,TGTGCCACCAGCAGAGAAGAAGGGACGCGGACGCAGTATTTT,CATSREEGTRTQYF
-,TRBV3-1,TRBJ1-1,many,TGTGCCAGCAGCCAAGATTCGGGGGCGCGGACTGAAGCTTTCTTT,CASSQDSGARTEAFF
-,TRBV7-3,TRBJ1-6,-,TGTGCCAGCAGCACCACAGGAGGACCCCTCCACTTT,CASSTTGGPLHF
-,TRBV28,TRBJ2-5,many,TGTGCCAGCAGTTTATCCCAAGAGACCCAGTACTTC,CASSLSQETQYF
TRBD2,TRBV5-1,TRBJ2-3,many,TGCGCCAGCAGCTCCCGGGGCAGCGGGGGGCGAACAGATACGCAGTATTTT,CASSSRGSGGRTDTQYF
-,TRBV3-1,TRBJ2-5,many,TGTGCCAGCAGCCACCCACAGTGGTATGAGGAGACCCAGTACTTC,CASSHPQWYEETQYF
-,TRBV20-1,TRBJ2-5,many,TGCAGTGCGCCTAGCGAGGGCGGAGAGACCCAGTACTTC,CSAPSEGGETQYF
-,TRBV12-3/TRBV12-4,TRBJ1-5,many,TGTGCCAGCAGTTTGGTCCAGAGAGGTCAGCCCCAGCATTTT,CASSLVQRGQPQHF
TRBD2,TRBV5-6,TRBJ2-3,many,TGTGCCAGCAGCGGTATAGCGGGCATTGGCACAGATACGCAGTATTTT,CASSGIAGIGTDTQYF
-,TRBV12-3/TRBV12-4,TRBJ1-4,many,TGTGCCAGCAGTTTAGGGCCTGGAGCAACTAATGAAAAACTGTTTTTT,CASSLGPGATNEKLFF
TRBD1,TRBV20-1,TRBJ2-6,many,TGCAGTGCTCGAAGGACAGGACAGACTGGGGCCAACGTCCTGACTTTC,CSARRTGQTGANVLTF
-,TRBV6-5,TRBJ2-7,few,TGTGCCAGCACGGGGGTCGGCGAGCAGTACTTC,CASTGVGEQYF
-,TRBV5-1,TRBJ2-3,-,TGCGCCAGCAGCTTCGGAGGACGCCCCACAGATACGCAGTATTTT,CASSFGGRPTDTQYF
-,TRBV9,TRBJ1-1,many,TGTGCCAGCAGCGTAGATGGGGACACTGAAGCTTTCTTT,CASSVDGDTEAFF
-,TRBV4-3,TRBJ1-1,many,TGCGCCAGCAGCCTCCTTCGGGTGGAGGGCACTGAAGCTTTCTTT,CASSLLRVEGTEAFF
TRBD2,TRBV19,TRBJ2-1,-,TGTGCCAGTAGTTCTTTAGCGGGGGGGCTGGATGAGCAGTTCTTC,CASSSLAGGLDEQFF
-,TRBV7-9,TRBJ1-2,many,TGTGCCAGCAGCTTAGAGGGCGTCAGGGCTGTAGATGGCTACACCTTC,CASSLEGVRAVDGYTF